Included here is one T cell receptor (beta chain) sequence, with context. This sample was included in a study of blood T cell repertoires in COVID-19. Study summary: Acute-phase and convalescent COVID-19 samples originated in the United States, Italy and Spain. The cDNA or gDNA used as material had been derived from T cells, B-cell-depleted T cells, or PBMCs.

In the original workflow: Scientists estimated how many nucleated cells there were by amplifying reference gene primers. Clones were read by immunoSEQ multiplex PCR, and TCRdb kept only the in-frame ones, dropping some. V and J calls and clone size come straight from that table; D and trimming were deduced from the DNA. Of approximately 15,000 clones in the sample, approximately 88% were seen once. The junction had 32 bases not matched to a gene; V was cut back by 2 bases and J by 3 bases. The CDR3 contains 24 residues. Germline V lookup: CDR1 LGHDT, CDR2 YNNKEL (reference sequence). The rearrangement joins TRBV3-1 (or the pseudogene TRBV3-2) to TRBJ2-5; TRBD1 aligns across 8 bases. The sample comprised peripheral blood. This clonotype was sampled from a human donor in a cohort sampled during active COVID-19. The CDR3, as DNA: TGTGCCAGCAGCCAATCGTCCGACCCCTCCCGGGACAGGACCGTGTATGTAAGTGAAGAGACCCAGTACTTC. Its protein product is CASSQSSDPSRDRTVYVSEETQYF.